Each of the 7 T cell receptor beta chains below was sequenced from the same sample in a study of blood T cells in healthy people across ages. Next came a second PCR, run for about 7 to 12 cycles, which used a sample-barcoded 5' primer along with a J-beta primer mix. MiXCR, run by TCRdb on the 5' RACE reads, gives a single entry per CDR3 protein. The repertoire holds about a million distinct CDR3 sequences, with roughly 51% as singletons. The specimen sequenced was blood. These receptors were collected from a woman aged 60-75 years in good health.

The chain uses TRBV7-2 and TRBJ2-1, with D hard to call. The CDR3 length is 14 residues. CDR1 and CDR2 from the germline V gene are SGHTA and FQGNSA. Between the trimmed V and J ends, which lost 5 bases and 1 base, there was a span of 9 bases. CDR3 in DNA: TGTGCCAGCAGCCCGTACGGATCCTACAATGAGCAGTTCTTC. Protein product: CASSPYGSYNEQFF. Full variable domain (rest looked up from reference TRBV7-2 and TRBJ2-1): GAGVSQSPSNKVTEKGKDVELRCDPISGHTALYWYRQSLGQGLEFLIYFQGNSAPDKSGLPSDRFSAERTGGSVSTLTIQRTQQEDSAVYLCASSPYGSYNEQFFGPGTRLTVL.

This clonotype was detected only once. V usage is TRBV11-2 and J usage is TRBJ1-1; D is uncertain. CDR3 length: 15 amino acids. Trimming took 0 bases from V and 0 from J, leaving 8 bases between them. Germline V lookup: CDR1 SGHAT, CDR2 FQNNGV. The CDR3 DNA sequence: TGTGCCAGCAGCTTAGATCAGTTATTGAACACTGAAGCTTTCTTT. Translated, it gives CASSLDQLLNTEAFF.

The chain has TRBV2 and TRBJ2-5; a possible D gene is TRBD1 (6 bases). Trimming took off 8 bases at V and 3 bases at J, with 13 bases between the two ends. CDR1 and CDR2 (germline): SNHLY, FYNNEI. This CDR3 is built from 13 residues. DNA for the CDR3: TGTGCCAGCTCCGGGACAAGGGAAGAGACCCAGTACTTC. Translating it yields CASSGTREETQYF.

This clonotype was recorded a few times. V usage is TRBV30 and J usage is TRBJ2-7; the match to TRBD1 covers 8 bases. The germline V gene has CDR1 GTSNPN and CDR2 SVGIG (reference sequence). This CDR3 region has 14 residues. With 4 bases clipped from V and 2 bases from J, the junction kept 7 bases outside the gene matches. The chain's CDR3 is CAWKGTGLAYEQYF. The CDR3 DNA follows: TGTGCCTGGAAGGGGACAGGCCTAGCCTACGAGCAGTACTTC.

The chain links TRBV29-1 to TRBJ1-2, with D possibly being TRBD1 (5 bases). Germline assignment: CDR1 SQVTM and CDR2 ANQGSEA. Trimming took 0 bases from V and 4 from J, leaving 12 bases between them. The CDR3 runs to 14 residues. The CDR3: CSVEDRDRLYGYTF. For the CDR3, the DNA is TGCAGCGTTGAAGACAGGGATAGGCTCTATGGCTACACCTTC.

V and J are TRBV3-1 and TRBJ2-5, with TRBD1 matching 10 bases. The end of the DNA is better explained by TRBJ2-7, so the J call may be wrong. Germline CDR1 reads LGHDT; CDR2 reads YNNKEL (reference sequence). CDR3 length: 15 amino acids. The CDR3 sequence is CASSQLGQGFHEQYF. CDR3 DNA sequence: TGTGCCAGCAGCCAATTGGGACAGGGGTTCCACGAGCAGTACTTC.

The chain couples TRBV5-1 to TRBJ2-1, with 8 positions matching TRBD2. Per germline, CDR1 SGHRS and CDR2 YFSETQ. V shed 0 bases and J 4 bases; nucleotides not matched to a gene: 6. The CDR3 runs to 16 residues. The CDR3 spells CASSLGGLAGYNEQFF. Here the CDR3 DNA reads TGCGCCAGCAGCTTGGGTGGTCTAGCGGGTTACAATGAGCAGTTCTTC.